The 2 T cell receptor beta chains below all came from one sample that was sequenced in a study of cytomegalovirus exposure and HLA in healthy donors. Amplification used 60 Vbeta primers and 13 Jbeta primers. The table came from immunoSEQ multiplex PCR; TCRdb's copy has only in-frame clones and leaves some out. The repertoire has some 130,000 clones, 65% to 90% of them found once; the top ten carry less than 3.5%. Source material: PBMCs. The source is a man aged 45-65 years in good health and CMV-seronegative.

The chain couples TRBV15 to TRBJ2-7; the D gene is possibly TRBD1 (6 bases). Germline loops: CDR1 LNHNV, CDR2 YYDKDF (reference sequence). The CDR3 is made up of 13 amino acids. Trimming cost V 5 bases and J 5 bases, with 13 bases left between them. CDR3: CATSYKQGNEQYF. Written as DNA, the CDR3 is TGTGCCACCAGCTATAAGCAGGGGAACGAGCAGTACTTC.

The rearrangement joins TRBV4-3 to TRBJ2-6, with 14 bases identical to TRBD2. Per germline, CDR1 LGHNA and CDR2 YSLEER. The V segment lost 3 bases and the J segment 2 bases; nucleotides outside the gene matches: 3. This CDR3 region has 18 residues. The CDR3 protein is CASSQSGLAGAGANVLTF. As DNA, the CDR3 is TGCGCCAGCAGCCAGTCGGGACTAGCGGGGGCTGGGGCCAACGTCCTGACTTTC.